This T cell receptor beta chain was identified in a study of blood T cell repertoires in COVID-19. Across the study: From T cells, B-cell-depleted T cells, or PBMCs came the material, which was cDNA or gDNA.

The CDR3 sequence is 18 residues long. Trimming took 4 bases from V and 3 from J; bases not matched to a gene: 13. Germline values: CDR1 SGHKS, CDR2 YYEKEE (reference sequence). Sequenced by immunoSEQ multiplex PCR; TCRdb stores in-frame clones only, minus some. Of under 45,000 clones listed, approximately 90% are singletons. This chain joins TRBV5-5 and TRBJ2-3, with 11 bases matching TRBD2. The sequence was obtained from a woman aged 80 or over in a cohort sampled during active or convalescent COVID-19. The sample taken for sequencing was peripheral blood. Here the CDR3 DNA reads TGTGCCAGCAGCCCTGGGGGCCTAGCGGGGGGTGTGACAGATACGCAGTATTTT. Its translation: CASSPGGLAGGVTDTQYF.